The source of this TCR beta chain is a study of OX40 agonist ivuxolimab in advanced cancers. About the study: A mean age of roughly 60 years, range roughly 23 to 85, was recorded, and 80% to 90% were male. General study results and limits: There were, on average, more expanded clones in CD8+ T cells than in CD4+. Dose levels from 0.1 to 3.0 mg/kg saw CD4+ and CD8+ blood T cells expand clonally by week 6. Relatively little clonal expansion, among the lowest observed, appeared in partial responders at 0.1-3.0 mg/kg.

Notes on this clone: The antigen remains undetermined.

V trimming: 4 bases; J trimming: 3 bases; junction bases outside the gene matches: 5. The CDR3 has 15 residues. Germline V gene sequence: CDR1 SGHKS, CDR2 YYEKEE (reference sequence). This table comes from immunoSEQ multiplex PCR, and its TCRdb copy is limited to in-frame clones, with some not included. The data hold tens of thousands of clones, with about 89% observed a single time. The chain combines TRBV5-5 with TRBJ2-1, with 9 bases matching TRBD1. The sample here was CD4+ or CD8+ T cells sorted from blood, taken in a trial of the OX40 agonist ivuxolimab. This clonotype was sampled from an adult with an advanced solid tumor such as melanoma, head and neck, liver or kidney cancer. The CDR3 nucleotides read TGTGCCAGCAGCCCCAGGACAGGGGACTACAATGAGCAGTTCTTC. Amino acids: CASSPRTGDYNEQFF.